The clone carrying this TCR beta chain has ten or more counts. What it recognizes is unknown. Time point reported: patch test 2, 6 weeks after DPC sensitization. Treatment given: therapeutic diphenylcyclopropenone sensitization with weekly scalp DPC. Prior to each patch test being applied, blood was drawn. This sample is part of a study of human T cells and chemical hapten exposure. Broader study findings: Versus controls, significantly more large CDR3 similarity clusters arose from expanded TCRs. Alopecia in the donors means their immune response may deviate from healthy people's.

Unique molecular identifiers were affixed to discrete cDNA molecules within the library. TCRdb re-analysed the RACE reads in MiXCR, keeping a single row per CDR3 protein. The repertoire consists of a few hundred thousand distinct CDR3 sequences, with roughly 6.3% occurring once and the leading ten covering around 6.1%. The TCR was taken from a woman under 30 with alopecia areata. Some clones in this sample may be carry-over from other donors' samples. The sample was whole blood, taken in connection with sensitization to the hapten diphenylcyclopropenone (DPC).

The CDR3 bases are TGTGCCAGCAGCTTGTCTACCTTTAATGAAAAACTGTTTTTT. Translating it yields CASSLSTFNEKLFF. The rearrangement joins TRBV6-5 to TRBJ1-4; unclear D gene. This CDR3 spans 14 amino acids. The germline CDR1 and CDR2 sequences are MNHEY and SVGAGI. V was shortened by 6 bases and J by 4 bases, with 12 bases between the two germline ends.